The clone carrying this T cell receptor beta chain has at least ten counts. This table comes from immunoSEQ multiplex PCR, and its TCRdb copy is limited to in-frame clones, with some not included. This sample carries tens of thousands of clones, more than 90% of them seen once, and the ten largest clones take roughly 1.5%. The data were taken from a study of T cell changes during pregnancy in multiple sclerosis. This CDR3 comprises 13 residues. CDR1 and CDR2 from the germline V gene are PRHDT and FYEKMQ (reference sequence). The V and J ends lost 4 bases and 5 bases respectively, with 9 bases between them.

V and J are TRBV13 and TRBJ2-1; unclear D gene. This TCR derives from a female donor with multiple sclerosis, enrolled in a pregnancy study. This specimen was peripheral blood, taken in the second trimester of pregnancy. For the CDR3, the DNA is TGTGCCAGCAGCTCGCAACTTGACAATGAGCAGTTCTTC. Encoded protein: CASSSQLDNEQFF.